These T cell receptor beta chains were read from a single sample in a study of Tregs in tolerant kidney transplant recipients. Using immunoSEQ multiplex PCR, the repertoire was profiled, and TCRdb retains in-frame clones only, with some absent. The table includes around 30,000 clones, about 79% detected once. No antigen has been identified for these receptors. The sequenced sample was Tregs from blood cultured with allogeneic cells. The receptors were sampled from a human donor in good health. Both conserved end residues are part of each CDR3. A D gene is named only where the DNA matches it firmly. Clone size, where shown, is once, few, many, or a class for clones that have expanded.

abundance: few
j_gene: TRBJ2-3
d_gene: .
v_gene: TRBV6-1
len: 16
CDR3aa: CASSEASAGNTDTQYF
CDR3nt: TGTGCCAGCAGTGAAGCTAGTGCTGGCAACACAGATACGCAGTATTTT

abundance: .
j_gene: TRBJ1-2
d_gene: TRBD1
v_gene: TRBV5-4
len: 13
CDR3aa: CASSRDRNYGYTF
CDR3nt: TGTGCCAGCAGCCGGGACAGAAATTATGGCTACACCTTC

abundance: .
j_gene: TRBJ2-7
d_gene: TRBD2
v_gene: TRBV27
len: 14
CDR3aa: CASSRGLAGGEQYF
CDR3nt: TGTGCCAGCAGTAGGGGACTAGCGGGAGGTGAGCAGTACTTC

abundance: medium-sized
j_gene: TRBJ1-5
d_gene: TRBD1
v_gene: TRBV6-6
len: 14
CDR3aa: CASSYWTGYQPQHF
CDR3nt: TGTGCCAGCAGTTACTGGACAGGGTATCAGCCCCAGCATTTT

abundance: .
j_gene: TRBJ1-1
d_gene: TRBD1
v_gene: TRBV5-6
len: 15
CDR3aa: CASSLLSRDRGRAFF
CDR3nt: TGTGCCAGCAGCCTCCTATCCCGGGACAGGGGAAGGGCTTTCTTT

abundance: .
j_gene: TRBJ2-5
d_gene: TRBD2
v_gene: TRBV9
len: 16
CDR3aa: CASSPVGGAYQETQYF
CDR3nt: TGTGCCAGCAGTCCGGTCGGGGGGGCCTACCAAGAGACCCAGTACTTC

abundance: .
j_gene: TRBJ2-2
d_gene: .
v_gene: TRBV18
len: 16
CDR3aa: CASSPRSGGSPGELFF
CDR3nt: TGTGCCAGCTCACCACGGAGCGGAGGGAGCCCCGGGGAGCTGTTTTTT

abundance: once
j_gene: TRBJ2-3
d_gene: .
v_gene: TRBV4-3
len: 13
CDR3aa: CASSQGQADTQYF
CDR3nt: TGCGCCAGCAGCCAAGGGCAGGCAGATACGCAGTATTTT

abundance: once
j_gene: TRBJ2-7
d_gene: .
v_gene: TRBV5-4
len: 14
CDR3aa: CASSLAGAPPGQYF
CDR3nt: TGTGCCAGCAGCTTGGCTGGGGCCCCACCGGGGCAGTACTTC

abundance: few
j_gene: TRBJ1-6
d_gene: .
v_gene: TRBV4-2
len: 16
CDR3aa: CASSPLSGTYNSPLHF
CDR3nt: TGTGCCAGCAGCCCCCTAAGCGGGACCTATAATTCACCCCTCCACTTT

abundance: .
j_gene: TRBJ2-3
d_gene: .
v_gene: TRBV7-2
len: 12
CDR3aa: CASSRWRDTQYF
CDR3nt: TGTGCCAGCAGTCGATGGCGGGATACGCAGTATTTT

abundance: .
j_gene: TRBJ1-3
d_gene: TRBD1
v_gene: TRBV18
len: 16
CDR3aa: CASSPSGQGAGNTIYF
CDR3nt: TGTGCCAGCTCACCCTCGGGACAGGGCGCTGGAAACACCATATATTTT

abundance: .
j_gene: TRBJ1-4
d_gene: TRBD1
v_gene: TRBV5-1
len: 15
CDR3aa: CASSSWTGNNEKLFF
CDR3nt: TGCGCCAGCAGCTCTTGGACAGGGAATAATGAAAAACTGTTTTTT

abundance: .
j_gene: TRBJ1-1
d_gene: TRBD1
v_gene: TRBV6-5
len: 14
CDR3aa: CASTAGTGPTEAFF
CDR3nt: TGTGCCAGCACCGCGGGGACAGGGCCTACTGAAGCTTTCTTT

abundance: .
j_gene: TRBJ2-1
d_gene: TRBD1
v_gene: TRBV6-5
len: 16
CDR3aa: CASSYPRGTGDNEQFF
CDR3nt: TGTGCCAGCAGTTACCCCCGGGGGACAGGGGACAATGAGCAGTTCTTC

abundance: .
j_gene: TRBJ1-3
d_gene: .
v_gene: TRBV11-2
len: 13
CDR3aa: CASSFRYANTIYF
CDR3nt: TGTGCCAGCAGCTTTCGTTACGCAAACACCATATATTTT

abundance: .
j_gene: TRBJ2-2
d_gene: .
v_gene: TRBV21-1
len: 12
CDR3aa: CASCGDVGELFF
CDR3nt: TGTGCCAGCTGTGGGGATGTCGGGGAGCTGTTTTTT

abundance: .
j_gene: TRBJ1-1
d_gene: .
v_gene: TRBV29-1
len: 12
CDR3aa: CSVDSQGTEAFF
CDR3nt: TGCAGCGTTGACAGCCAGGGGACTGAAGCTTTCTTT

abundance: .
j_gene: TRBJ1-1
d_gene: .
v_gene: TRBV6-5
len: 14
CDR3aa: CASSYSRRNTEAFF
CDR3nt: TGTGCCAGCAGTTACTCCAGGAGGAACACTGAAGCTTTCTTT

abundance: .
j_gene: TRBJ1-2
d_gene: .
v_gene: TRBV10-3
len: 13
CDR3aa: CAISGILGYGYTF
CDR3nt: TGTGCCATCAGTGGAATTTTGGGGTATGGCTACACCTTC

abundance: .
j_gene: TRBJ2-3
d_gene: TRBD2
v_gene: TRBV5-4
len: 14
CDR3aa: CASKGLASTDTQYF
CDR3nt: TGTGCCAGCAAGGGACTAGCGAGCACAGATACGCAGTATTTT

abundance: .
j_gene: TRBJ1-4
d_gene: .
v_gene: TRBV5-4
len: 17
CDR3aa: CASSSNKGRVGNEKLFF
CDR3nt: TGTGCCAGCAGCTCAAATAAGGGAAGGGTGGGGAATGAAAAACTGTTTTTT

abundance: .
j_gene: TRBJ1-1
d_gene: .
v_gene: TRBV5-4
len: 14
CDR3aa: CASNVGAGRTEAFF
CDR3nt: TGTGCCAGCAACGTGGGGGCAGGGCGTACTGAAGCTTTCTTT

abundance: .
j_gene: TRBJ2-3
d_gene: TRBD2
v_gene: TRBV7-9
len: 17
CDR3aa: CASSLDLAGEGKDTQYF
CDR3nt: TGTGCCAGCAGCTTAGATCTAGCGGGAGAGGGTAAAGATACGCAGTATTTT

abundance: .
j_gene: TRBJ2-1
d_gene: TRBD2
v_gene: TRBV2
len: 14
CDR3aa: CASSGGRAPKEQFF
CDR3nt: TGTGCCAGCAGTGGCGGGAGGGCCCCGAAGGAGCAGTTCTTC

abundance: few
j_gene: TRBJ2-7
d_gene: .
v_gene: TRBV18
len: 14
CDR3aa: CASSPIQGLYEQYF
CDR3nt: TGTGCCAGCTCACCCATACAGGGCTTATACGAGCAGTACTTC

abundance: .
j_gene: TRBJ2-4
d_gene: .
v_gene: TRBV6-5
len: 11
CDR3aa: CASTEKNIQYF
CDR3nt: TGTGCCAGCACGGAAAAAAACATTCAGTACTTC

abundance: .
j_gene: TRBJ2-7
d_gene: TRBD2
v_gene: TRBV10-3
len: 18
CDR3aa: CAIRSGTSGRGRGYEQYF
CDR3nt: TGTGCCATCAGATCCGGGACTAGCGGGAGAGGCCGTGGCTACGAGCAGTACTTC

abundance: .
j_gene: TRBJ2-3
d_gene: .
v_gene: TRBV6-5
len: 16
CDR3aa: CASSYSGGGEGDTQYF
CDR3nt: TGTGCCAGCAGTTACTCAGGAGGGGGGGAGGGAGATACGCAGTATTTT

abundance: once
j_gene: TRBJ1-5
d_gene: .
v_gene: TRBV7-2
len: 13
CDR3aa: CASSRVVNQPQHF
CDR3nt: TGTGCCAGCAGCCGGGTCGTCAATCAGCCCCAGCATTTT

abundance: .
j_gene: TRBJ1-2
d_gene: TRBD1
v_gene: TRBV18
len: 17
CDR3aa: CASSPTSSGQGLYGYTF
CDR3nt: TGTGCCAGCTCACCCACTAGTTCGGGACAGGGGTTATATGGCTACACCTTC

abundance: .
j_gene: TRBJ1-5
d_gene: .
v_gene: TRBV7-2
len: 14
CDR3aa: CASSRTAVLEPQHF
CDR3nt: TGTGCCAGCAGCCGGACCGCAGTCCTAGAGCCCCAGCATTTT

abundance: once
j_gene: TRBJ1-2
d_gene: .
v_gene: TRBV20-1
len: 11
CDR3aa: CSARDSLGYTF
CDR3nt: TGCAGTGCTAGAGATTCATTGGGCTACACCTTC

abundance: .
j_gene: TRBJ2-5
d_gene: .
v_gene: TRBV7-9
len: 11
CDR3aa: CASSLEWTQYF
CDR3nt: TGTGCCAGCAGCCTCGAGTGGACCCAGTACTTC

abundance: .
j_gene: TRBJ2-2
d_gene: .
v_gene: TRBV7-2
len: 15
CDR3aa: CASSPRNLNTGELFF
CDR3nt: TGTGCCAGCAGTCCTAGGAATTTGAACACCGGGGAGCTGTTTTTT

abundance: few
j_gene: TRBJ1-5
d_gene: TRBD1
v_gene: TRBV4-2
len: 15
CDR3aa: CASSQSRQGVQPQHF
CDR3nt: TGTGCCAGCAGCCAAAGCCGACAGGGGGTTCAGCCCCAGCATTTT

abundance: .
j_gene: TRBJ1-1
d_gene: .
v_gene: TRBV21-1
len: 17
CDR3aa: CASSKESRDRKNTEAFF
CDR3nt: TGTGCCAGCAGCAAAGAAAGTCGGGACAGGAAGAACACTGAAGCTTTCTTT

abundance: once
j_gene: TRBJ1-6
d_gene: .
v_gene: TRBV7-9
len: 15
CDR3aa: CASSLAMGRVSPLHF
CDR3nt: TGTGCCAGCAGCTTAGCTATGGGGCGCGTTTCACCCCTCCACTTT

abundance: .
j_gene: TRBJ2-1
d_gene: .
v_gene: TRBV6-6
len: 12
CDR3aa: CASSPIAGEQFF
CDR3nt: TGTGCCAGCTCCCCGATTGCAGGGGAGCAGTTCTTC

abundance: .
j_gene: TRBJ1-3
d_gene: .
v_gene: TRBV14
len: 12
CDR3aa: CASSLSGNTIYF
CDR3nt: TGTGCCAGCAGCCTCTCTGGAAACACCATATATTTT

abundance: .
j_gene: TRBJ2-1
d_gene: .
v_gene: TRBV2
len: 15
CDR3aa: CASMGQADLRGEQFF
CDR3nt: TGTGCCAGCATGGGTCAGGCAGACCTAAGGGGGGAGCAGTTCTTC

abundance: .
j_gene: TRBJ2-3
d_gene: .
v_gene: TRBV7-9
len: 11
CDR3aa: CASYSADTQYF
CDR3nt: TGTGCCAGCTATTCAGCAGATACGCAGTATTTT

abundance: few
j_gene: TRBJ1-4
d_gene: .
v_gene: TRBV15
len: 16
CDR3aa: CATSRDRSGVAEKLFF
CDR3nt: TGTGCCACCAGCAGAGATAGGTCAGGGGTTGCTGAAAAACTGTTTTTT

abundance: few
j_gene: TRBJ2-7
d_gene: TRBD2
v_gene: TRBV14
len: 17
CDR3aa: CASSPLGAASGFYEQYF
CDR3nt: TGTGCCAGCAGCCCTCTCGGCGCGGCTAGCGGATTCTACGAGCAGTACTTC